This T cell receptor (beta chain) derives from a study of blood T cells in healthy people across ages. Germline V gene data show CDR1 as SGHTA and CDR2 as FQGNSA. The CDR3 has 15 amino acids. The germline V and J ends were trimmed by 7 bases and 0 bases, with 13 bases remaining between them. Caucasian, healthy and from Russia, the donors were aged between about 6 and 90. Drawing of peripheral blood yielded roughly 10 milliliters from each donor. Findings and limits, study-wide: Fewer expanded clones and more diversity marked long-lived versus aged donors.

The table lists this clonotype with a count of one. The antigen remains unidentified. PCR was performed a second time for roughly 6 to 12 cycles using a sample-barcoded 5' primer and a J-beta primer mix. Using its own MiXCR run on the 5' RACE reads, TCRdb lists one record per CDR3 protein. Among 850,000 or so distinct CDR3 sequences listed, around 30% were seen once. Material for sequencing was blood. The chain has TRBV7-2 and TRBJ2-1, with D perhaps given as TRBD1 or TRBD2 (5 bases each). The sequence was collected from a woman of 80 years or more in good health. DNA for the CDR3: TGTGCCAGCAACCTGGGGGTGAGCTCCTACAATGAGCAGTTCTTC. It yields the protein CASNLGVSSYNEQFF. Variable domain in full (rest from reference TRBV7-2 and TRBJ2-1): GAGVSQSPSNKVTEKGKDVELRCDPISGHTALYWYRQSLGQGLEFLIYFQGNSAPDKSGLPSDRFSAERTGGSVSTLTIQRTQQEDSAVYLCASNLGVSSYNEQFFGPGTRLTVL.